Listed here are 23 T cell receptor beta chains from one sample, sequenced in a study of PD-1 blockade in classical Hodgkin lymphoma. Here immunoSEQ multiplex PCR was the method, and the copy in TCRdb shows in-frame clones only, minus some. Here the sample spans 50,000 to 75,000 clones, 85% to 90% being singletons. Every one of the patients relapsed after autologous stem cell transplantation (brentuximab vedotin exposure was variable). The material was peripheral blood mononuclear cells (PBMCs), obtained at baseline. These receptors were collected from a human donor with classical Hodgkin lymphoma.

The chain uses TRBV5-1 and TRBJ2-1, with 7 bases that match TRBD1. CDR3 length: 16 residues. The junction had 10 bases not matched to a gene; V was cut back by 3 bases and J by 4 bases. Germline V CDR1 and CDR2: SGHRS, YFSETQ. Here the CDR3 reads CASSSGQVSIYNEQFF. The CDR3 coding sequence is TGCGCCAGCAGCTCCGGACAGGTTTCGATTTACAATGAGCAGTTCTTC.

The genes are TRBV6-5 and TRBJ1-1; possible D gene TRBD1, 5 bases. CDR1 and CDR2 from the germline V gene are MNHEY and SVGAGI. CDR3 length: 13 residues. The V gene lost 7 bases and the J gene lost 5 bases, with 14 bases spanning the gap. The CDR3 region is CASTDLGGTEAFF. In DNA form, the CDR3 reads TGTGCCAGCACAGACCTCGGGGGGACTGAAGCTTTCTTT.

This clone showed up just once. The chain joins TRBV9 to TRBJ2-5; 8 bases agree with TRBD1. The CDR3 length is 16 residues. V shed 4 bases, J shed 1 base, and the junction held 9 bases outside the gene matches. Germline V gene data show CDR1 as SGDLS and CDR2 as YYNGEE. The CDR3 here is CASSFAGTGGQETQYF. DNA for the CDR3: TGTGCCAGCAGCTTCGCCGGGACAGGAGGCCAAGAGACCCAGTACTTC.

The chain joins TRBV19 to TRBJ1-2, with a tentative D call TRBD1 (5 bases). CDR1 and CDR2 from the germline V gene are LNHDA and SQIVND (reference sequence). V dropped 1 base and J dropped 0 bases, with 6 bases sitting between them. This CDR3 is built from 14 residues. The CDR3 loop reads CASSIARANYGYTF. Here the CDR3 DNA reads TGTGCCAGTAGTATAGCCAGGGCTAACTATGGCTACACCTTC.

This chain connects TRBV7-9 to TRBJ2-5; D is perhaps TRBD2 (6 bases). CDR1 is SEHNR, CDR2 FQNEAQ, per germline (reference sequence). With 4 bases removed from V and 2 bases from J, the gap between germline ends came to 20 bases. The CDR3 contains 17 residues. The CDR3 DNA sequence: TGTGCCAGCAGCTCTTACGGGGAAGGAGGGGTACAAGAGACCCAGTACTTC. Its protein product is CASSSYGEGGVQETQYF.

This clone occurred a few times. This chain uses TRBV4-2 with TRBJ2-6; D not certain. Germline assignment: CDR1 LGHNA and CDR2 YNFKEQ. The CDR3 is 15 residues long. V was shortened by 5 bases and J by 1 base, with 9 bases between the two germline ends. CDR3 coding DNA: TGTGCCAGCAGCGAAAGAAGGTCTGGGGCCAACGTCCTGACTTTC. Translating gives CASSERRSGANVLTF.

The chain recombines TRBV7-8 with TRBJ2-3; D remains unclear. The CDR3 covers 14 residues. Germline V CDR1 and CDR2: SGHVS, FQNEAQ. V was trimmed by 1 base and J by 1 base, leaving 6 bases between them. This CDR3 is CASSLGVGTDTQYF. CDR3 bases: TGTGCCAGCAGCTTAGGAGTCGGCACAGATACGCAGTATTTT.

The chain links TRBV28 to TRBJ2-2; 12 positions agree with TRBD2. The CDR3 spans 15 residues. Germline CDR1 MDHEN, CDR2 SYDVKM. V dropped 6 bases and J dropped 7; count of bases not matched to a gene: 6. The CDR3 DNA reads TGTGCCAGCAGCCTTACTAGCGGGGGGCACGGGGAGCTGTTTTTT. It encodes CASSLTSGGHGELFF.

The chain couples TRBV27 to TRBJ2-3; D gene uncertain. Germline CDR1 MNHEY, CDR2 SMNVEV (reference sequence). The CDR3 sequence is 15 residues long. The V end lost 6 bases, the J end lost 5 bases, and 18 bases lay between the germline ends. In nucleotides, the CDR3 is TGTGCCAGCAGCCTATCGCCCGGCTTGGGAGATACGCAGTATTTT. This gives the protein CASSLSPGLGDTQYF.

This clone was seen more than once but under ten times. V is TRBV6-5 and J is TRBJ2-1; D possibly corresponds to TRBD2 (5 bases). The CDR3 runs 14 residues. CDR1 and CDR2 from the germline V gene are MNHEY and SVGAGI. Trimming left V 2 bases short and J 6 bases short, with 11 bases between. The CDR3 here is CASSYRTPFNEQFF. CDR3 sequence (DNA): TGTGCCAGCAGTTACCGGACTCCCTTCAATGAGCAGTTCTTC.

The rearrangement links TRBV7-8 to TRBJ2-1, with D possibly matching TRBD2 (7 bases). The CDR3 is 14 amino acids. Trimming removed 6 bases at V and 7 bases at J, with 16 bases between. In germline, CDR1 is SGHVS, CDR2 FQNEAQ. The DNA for the CDR3 is TGTGCCAGCAGTTCGGGGGGCTCTCTTAATGAGCAGTTCTTC. Translation: CASSSGGSLNEQFF.

The rearrangement uses TRBV19 and TRBJ1-5; possible D gene TRBD1, 6 bases. Germline assignment: CDR1 LNHDA and CDR2 SQIVND (reference sequence). Trimming removed 3 bases at V and 2 bases at J, with 14 bases between. The CDR3 extends over 16 amino acids. The CDR3 nucleotides read TGTGCCAGTAGTATCCAGGACAGTTTAGGCAATCAGCCCCAGCATTTT. It is translated as CASSIQDSLGNQPQHF.

The V and J genes are TRBV19 and TRBJ1-5; TRBD1 matches 8 bases. CDR1 LNHDA and CDR2 SQIVND come from the germline V gene (reference sequence). With 9 bases clipped from V and 4 bases from J, the junction kept 8 bases outside the gene matches. The CDR3 contains 14 residues. The CDR3 DNA sequence: TGTGCCAGCCGAAGGACAGGGAGGAATCAGCCCCAGCATTTT. It yields the protein CASRRTGRNQPQHF.

The V call is TRBV11-2, the J call TRBJ2-3; TRBD1 matches at 7 bases. The germline V gene has CDR1 SGHAT and CDR2 FQNNGV. CDR3 length: 17 residues. V lost 4 bases, J lost 1 base, and 11 bases stayed unmatched. This chain's CDR3 is CASSSYPQGSRTDTQYF. For the CDR3, the DNA is TGTGCCAGCAGCTCGTACCCACAGGGGTCTCGCACAGATACGCAGTATTTT. Full variable domain (rest looked up from reference TRBV11-2 and TRBJ2-3): EAGVAQSPRYKIIEKRQSVAFWCNPISGHATLYWYQQILGQGPKLLIQFQNNGVVDDSQLPKDRFSAERLKGVDSTLKIQPAKLEDSAVYLCASSSYPQGSRTDTQYFGPGTRLTVL.

In DNA, the CDR3 is TGTGCCAGCAGCCCACAGGGGTCCGGGAACAATGAGCAGTTCTTC. Its translation is CASSPQGSGNNEQFF. The V and J genes are TRBV7-9 and TRBJ2-1; 7 nucleotides match TRBD1. The CDR3 contains 15 residues. CDR1 and CDR2 from the germline V gene are SEHNR and FQNEAQ (reference sequence). After removal of 5 bases from V and 5 bases from J, the junction contained 9 bases not matched to a gene. Based on the CDR3 plus reference TRBV7-9 and TRBJ2-1, the full variable domain is DTGVSQNPRHKITKRGQNVTFRCDPISEHNRLYWYRQTLGQGPEFLTYFQNEAQLEKSRLLSDRFSAERPKGSFSTLEIQRTEQGDSAMYLCASSPQGSGNNEQFFGPGTRLTVL.

The chain links TRBV27 to TRBJ1-5; tentative D call: TRBD1 (6 bases). Germline-derived CDR1 and CDR2 are MNHEY and SMNVEV (reference sequence). The CDR3 is 16 residues long. V shed 6 bases and J shed 1 base, with 16 bases lying between them. CDR3 loop: CASRPIYRDSNQPQHF. The CDR3 DNA sequence: TGTGCCAGCAGACCTATCTACAGGGACAGCAATCAGCCCCAGCATTTT.

The chain links TRBV7-9 to TRBJ2-5; 9 bases agree with TRBD2. CDR3 length: 17 amino acids. After removal of 1 base from V and 1 base from J, the junction contained 7 bases not matched to a gene. The germline V gene has CDR1 SEHNR and CDR2 FQNEAQ (reference sequence). The CDR3 protein is CASSLVRLAGPQETQYF. DNA of the CDR3: TGTGCCAGCAGCTTAGTCCGGCTAGCGGGGCCCCAAGAGACCCAGTACTTC.

This clone was seen just once. This rearrangement joins TRBV4-1 to TRBJ2-1, with TRBD1 matching over 9 bases. CDR1 is MGHRA, CDR2 YSYEKL, per germline. The CDR3 sequence is 17 residues long. With 6 bases clipped from V and 1 base from J, the junction kept 10 bases outside the gene matches. The CDR3, as DNA: TGCGCCAGCAGGGACAGGGGAGGTGGTAGGTCCTACAATGAGCAGTTCTTC. Encoded protein: CASRDRGGGRSYNEQFF.

This chain uses TRBV30 with TRBJ1-4; D is uncertain. The germline gives CDR1 GTSNPN, CDR2 SVGIG (reference sequence). The CDR3 sequence is 13 residues long. The V and J ends lost 2 bases and 4 bases respectively, with 8 bases between them. The CDR3 here is CAWSLGRNEKLFF. Written as DNA, the CDR3 is TGTGCCTGGAGTTTGGGTCGTAATGAAAAACTGTTTTTT.

As DNA, the CDR3 is TGCGCCAGCACTAGCGGGGGGCCCGCCTACGAGCAGTACTTC. Its protein is CASTSGGPAYEQYF. The V and J genes are TRBV4-1 and TRBJ2-7, with 11 bases lining up with TRBD2. V lost 7 bases to trimming and J lost 2 bases; unmatched junction nucleotides: 4. Looked up from germline, CDR1 is MGHRA and CDR2 is YSYEKL. The length of the CDR3 is 14 residues.

The chain carries TRBV18 and TRBJ1-4; D possibly corresponds to TRBD1 (5 bases). Germline V gene lookup returns CDR1 KGHSH and CDR2 LQKENI. The CDR3 sequence is 15 residues long. Trimming stripped 2 bases from V and 8 bases from J, with 15 bases between. The CDR3 protein is CASSPGVERGEKLFF. The CDR3 DNA reads as TGTGCCAGCTCACCAGGAGTGGAGAGGGGCGAAAAACTGTTTTTT.

The chain links TRBV6-5 to TRBJ1-2, with D uncertain. V lost 2 bases and J lost 4, with 14 bases in between. CDR3 length: 15 amino acids. Germline V gene data show CDR1 as MNHEY and CDR2 as SVGAGI. The CDR3 DNA reads as TGTGCCAGCAGTTACACCCCGCTAGTCCCCTATGGCTACACCTTC. Its translation is CASSYTPLVPYGYTF.

The genes are TRBV5-6 and TRBJ1-1, with a possible D match to TRBD1 (6 bases). The germline V and J ends were trimmed by 1 base and 5 bases, with 15 bases remaining between them. In germline, CDR1 is SGHDT, CDR2 YYEEEE. The CDR3 extends over 15 amino acids. CDR3 bases: TGTGCCAGCAGCTTGCTATCGGGGGCAGTTACTGAAGCTTTCTTT. Translating gives CASSLLSGAVTEAFF.